The entry below gives a single T cell receptor (beta chain) sequence along with its context. The CDR3 sequence is 19 residues long. Per germline, CDR1 SGHRS and CDR2 YFSETQ. V gave up 2 bases and J gave up 7 bases, with 25 bases separating them. The data stem from a study of T cell changes during pregnancy in multiple sclerosis. The data were produced by immunoSEQ multiplex PCR, yet TCRdb's version contains in-frame clones alone and is incomplete. Of approximately 50,000 clones listed, over 80% are singletons. This specimen consisted of CD8+ T cells from peripheral blood mononuclear cells, obtained after pregnancy. The TCR originated in a female donor with multiple sclerosis, enrolled in a pregnancy study. This chain joins TRBV5-1 and TRBJ1-6; possible D gene TRBD1, 6 bases. The CDR3 DNA sequence: TGCGCCAGCAGCTTTGGTAACGGGCCTACAGGGCGCGCAAATTCACCCCTCCACTTT. Encoded protein: CASSFGNGPTGRANSPLHF.